Below are 8 T cell receptor beta chains sequenced from a single sample in a study of T cell changes during pregnancy in multiple sclerosis. Sequenced by immunoSEQ multiplex PCR; TCRdb stores in-frame clones only, minus some. The sample has fewer than 50,000 clones, around 90% seen once. The specimen was CD8+ T cells from peripheral blood mononuclear cells, collected after pregnancy. These TCRs come from a female donor with multiple sclerosis, enrolled in a pregnancy study.

In this sample, this clone turned up a few times. This rearrangement joins TRBV6-5 to TRBJ1-2; D not certain. Germline CDR1 is MNHEY and CDR2 is SVGAGI. V was shortened by 4 bases and J by 3 bases, with 12 bases between the two germline ends. CDR3 length equals 14 residues. CDR3 sequence reads: CASSSIDTDYGYTF. CDR3 nucleotide sequence: TGTGCCAGCAGTTCCATAGACACAGACTATGGCTACACCTTC.

The chain is built from TRBV4-2 and TRBJ2-3, with a weak D call TRBD2 (7 bases). The germline V and J ends were trimmed by 0 bases and 14 bases, with 12 bases remaining between them. The CDR3 extends over 12 amino acids. CDR1 and CDR2 from the germline V gene are LGHNA and YNFKEQ. The CDR3 loop is CASSQDGGPPYF. The CDR3 DNA follows: TGTGCCAGCAGCCAAGACGGGGGGCCTCCGTATTTT.

V gene TRBV11-2 combines with J gene TRBJ2-5; 8 positions match TRBD2. Germline trimming cut 3 bases from V and 1 base from J; bases unmatched to any gene: 4. CDR3 length equals 15 residues. The germline V gene encodes CDR1 SGHAT and CDR2 FQNNGV. CDR3 bases: TGTGCCAGCAGCTTGTATACTAGCGGCCAAGAGACCCAGTACTTC. It is translated as CASSLYTSGQETQYF.

This chain links TRBV15 with TRBJ1-5, with 7 bases fitting TRBD1. The V gene's germline CDR1 is LNHNV and CDR2 YYDKDF (reference sequence). The trim removed 0 bases at V and 1 base at J, leaving 6 bases unmatched. The CDR3 runs to 17 residues. CDR3 protein: CATSRDLAGGSNQPQHF. CDR3 DNA sequence: TGTGCCACCAGCAGAGATCTCGCAGGGGGAAGCAATCAGCCCCAGCATTTT.

V gene TRBV19 combines with J gene TRBJ2-1; 7 nucleotides line up with TRBD2. J was trimmed by 5 bases and V by 3 bases; bases with no gene match: 10. CDR3 length: 16 amino acids. Germline V CDR1 and CDR2: LNHDA, SQIVND (reference sequence). The DNA for the CDR3 is TGTGCCAGTAGTATTTGGCTGGCGGGGGACGACAATGAGCAGTTCTTC. Protein: CASSIWLAGDDNEQFF.

The genes are TRBV6-1 and TRBJ2-3, with 8 bases fitting TRBD2. J lost 0 bases, V lost 4 bases, and 3 bases had no gene match. CDR3 length equals 15 residues. Germline-derived CDR1 and CDR2 are MNHNS and SASEGT. In DNA, the CDR3 is TGTGCCAGCAGTGCTACTAGCGGAAGCACAGATACGCAGTATTTT. Translated, it gives CASSATSGSTDTQYF.

This clone was seen once. The gene calls are TRBV7-9 and TRBJ1-1; no firm D call. CDR1 is SEHNR, CDR2 FQNEAQ, per germline (reference sequence). Trimming took 1 base from V and 4 from J, leaving 10 bases between them. The CDR3 is 14 amino acids. The CDR3 sequence is CASSLEGRGTEAFF. The CDR3 bases are TGTGCCAGCAGCTTAGAGGGTCGGGGCACTGAAGCTTTCTTT.

This chain connects TRBV6-5 to TRBJ2-5; weak D call: TRBD2 (5 bases). The CDR3 is made up of 11 amino acids. Between the trimmed V and J ends, which lost 2 bases and 10 bases, there was a span of 8 bases. CDR1 and CDR2 (germline): MNHEY, SVGAGI. Written as DNA, the CDR3 is TGTGCCAGCAGTTACGAGGGAGACCAGTACTTC. Its protein product is CASSYEGDQYF.